This T cell receptor (beta chain) was captured by sequencing in a study of glioma-infiltrating T cells. Using RNA template, CDR3s of TCR alpha and beta were amplified with iRepertoire arm-PCR. Using its own MiXCR run on the multiplex PCR reads, TCRdb lists one record per CDR3 protein. The table has 150,000 to 200,000 distinct CDR3 sequences, more than 35% seen once. The CDR3 contains 16 residues. With 0 bases clipped from V and 5 bases from J, the junction kept 5 bases outside the gene matches. Germline V gene sequence: CDR1 SGHNT, CDR2 YYREEE (reference sequence). The rearrangement uses TRBV5-4 and TRBJ2-5; 12 bases agree with TRBD2. The sequence was obtained from a human donor with low-grade glioma or glioblastoma, undergoing nonglioma brain surgery, or in good health (not recorded which). The sample taken for sequencing was glioma tissue, nonneoplastic brain tissue, or PBMCs (not recorded which). In nucleotides, the CDR3 is TGTGCCAGCAGCTTGGTGACTAGCGGGAGCGGTGAGACCCAGTACTTC. Amino acids: CASSLVTSGSGETQYF.